The text below deals with one T cell receptor (beta chain). The antigen is unknown. CDR1 and CDR2 (germline): LNHDA, SQIVND (reference sequence). The ends lost 1 base at V and 6 bases at J; junction bases unmatched: 1. The CDR3 totals 14 residues. This record comes from a study of T cells in localized non-small cell lung cancer. Overall study findings and caveats: Multi-region tumor sequencing was not done, so intratumor heterogeneity could not be excluded. Longer survival (overall) was linked to higher T cell density in blood. Compared with tumor, uninvolved adjacent lung displayed greater T cell clonality, ranking highest overall. A median approximately 53 of the top 100 tumor clones appeared in adjacent lung.

The data were produced by immunoSEQ multiplex PCR, yet TCRdb's version contains in-frame clones alone and is incomplete. The sample holds 20,000 to 30,000 clones; roughly 80% are singletons and the top ten take roughly a tenth. The sequencing here drew on peripheral blood, taken before any cancer treatment. The TCR was taken from a man aged 35 to 69 with stage III squamous cell lung carcinoma. The rearrangement uses TRBV19 and TRBJ2-3; TRBD2 agrees at 10 bases. The CDR3 loop is CASSIGSGRDTQYF. CDR3 DNA sequence: TGTGCCAGTAGTATAGGTAGCGGGAGGGATACGCAGTATTTT. Complete variable domain (other parts from reference TRBV19 and TRBJ2-3): DGGITQSPKYLFRKEGQNVTLSCEQNLNHDAMYWYRQDPGQGLRLIYYSQIVNDFQKGDIAEGYSVSREKKESFPLTVTSAQKNPTAFYLCASSIGSGRDTQYFGPGTRLTVL.